Listed below are T cell receptor beta chains from one sample, sequenced in a study of T cell changes during pregnancy in multiple sclerosis. Produced via immunoSEQ multiplex PCR; TCRdb's table is partial and in-frame only. The repertoire holds about 33,000 clones, with approximately 91% as singletons. Specimen: CD4+ T cells from peripheral blood mononuclear cells, collected in the third trimester of pregnancy. The receptors shown here come from a female donor in good health, enrolled as a control in a pregnancy study. Each CDR3 is given with its conserved first and last residue. The D gene is left open where the match is weak. Where a row states a size, it is once, few, many or the class of an expanded clone; other rows omit it.

V gene: TRBV7-2
J gene: TRBJ2-3
D gene: TRBD2
clone size: -
CDR3 DNA: TGTGCCAGCAGCTTACTCGGGAGCGGGGTAGATACGCAGTATTTT
CDR3 protein: CASSLLGSGVDTQYF

V gene: TRBV7-9
J gene: TRBJ2-1
D gene: TRBD2
clone size: -
CDR3 DNA: TGTGCCAGCAGCTTATTCCTAGCGGGAGGGCCTAATGAGCAGTTCTTC
CDR3 protein: CASSLFLAGGPNEQFF

V gene: TRBV6-1
J gene: TRBJ2-1
D gene: TRBD1
clone size: -
CDR3 DNA: TGTGCCAGCAGTGACTGGACAGGGGAAACCTTCAATGAGCAGTTCTTC
CDR3 protein: CASSDWTGETFNEQFF

V gene: TRBV9
J gene: TRBJ1-6
D gene: -
clone size: -
CDR3 DNA: TGTGCCAGCAGCGTAGACGGTGCTGTTCGTTCACCCCTCCACTTT
CDR3 protein: CASSVDGAVRSPLHF

V gene: TRBV6-5
J gene: TRBJ1-2
D gene: -
clone size: -
CDR3 DNA: TGTGCCAGCACCTATTATGGCTACACCTTC
CDR3 protein: CASTYYGYTF

V gene: TRBV6-1
J gene: TRBJ1-5
D gene: TRBD1
clone size: -
CDR3 DNA: TGTGCCAGCACCGACGGGACAGGGGGTGTTCAGCCCCAGCATTTT
CDR3 protein: CASTDGTGGVQPQHF

V gene: TRBV7-2
J gene: TRBJ1-3
D gene: -
clone size: once
CDR3 DNA: TGTGCCAGCAGCTTTGAACAGAGCTCTGGAAACACCATATATTTT
CDR3 protein: CASSFEQSSGNTIYF

V gene: TRBV2
J gene: TRBJ2-7
D gene: TRBD1
clone size: -
CDR3 DNA: TGTGCCAGCAGTACCGTTATCCTAGGACAGGGGGCAACCCCTATCGAGAAGCAGTACTTC
CDR3 protein: CASSTVILGQGATPIEKQYF

V gene: TRBV27
J gene: TRBJ1-2
D gene: TRBD1
clone size: -
CDR3 DNA: TGTGCCAGCAGTCCGACAGGGGGAAACTATGGCTACACCTTC
CDR3 protein: CASSPTGGNYGYTF

V gene: TRBV18
J gene: TRBJ2-1
D gene: -
clone size: -
CDR3 DNA: TGTGCCAGCTCACCCCGATCGCCTGCCAGCTCCTACAATGAGCAGTTCTTC
CDR3 protein: CASSPRSPASSYNEQFF

V gene: TRBV28
J gene: TRBJ2-2
D gene: TRBD2
clone size: -
CDR3 DNA: TGTGCCAGCAGTTCACTAGCGGTGATAACCGGGGAGCTGTTTTTT
CDR3 protein: CASSSLAVITGELFF

V gene: TRBV5-1
J gene: TRBJ2-6
D gene: -
clone size: -
CDR3 DNA: TGCGCCAGCAGCCCAAACTCACAGGGAGCCGGGGCCAACGTCCTGACTTTC
CDR3 protein: CASSPNSQGAGANVLTF

V gene: TRBV18
J gene: TRBJ1-1
D gene: -
clone size: -
CDR3 DNA: TGTGCCAGCTCCCGACAGGTTGAGAACACTGAAGCTTTCTTT
CDR3 protein: CASSRQVENTEAFF

V gene: TRBV27
J gene: TRBJ2-2
D gene: TRBD1
clone size: once
CDR3 DNA: TGTGCCAGCAGTTTGGGACAGGTTTGGACCGGGGAGCTGTTTTTT
CDR3 protein: CASSLGQVWTGELFF

V gene: TRBV19
J gene: TRBJ2-2
D gene: TRBD2
clone size: -
CDR3 DNA: TGTGCCAGTAGGTTACTAGCGGGGGGGCCTGGCACCGGGGAGCTGTTTTTT
CDR3 protein: CASRLLAGGPGTGELFF

V gene: TRBV28
J gene: TRBJ2-2
D gene: -
clone size: -
CDR3 DNA: TGTGCCAGCAGCCTTTTCTTGGGGGAGCTGTTTTTT
CDR3 protein: CASSLFLGELFF

V gene: TRBV18
J gene: TRBJ2-7
D gene: -
clone size: -
CDR3 DNA: TGTGCCAGCTCAACTGACGGGTCCTACGAGCAGTACTTC
CDR3 protein: CASSTDGSYEQYF

V gene: TRBV2
J gene: TRBJ2-5
D gene: TRBD2
clone size: once
CDR3 DNA: TGTGCCAGCAGTGAATCCCCAGCGGGGGCAGAGACCCAGTACTTC
CDR3 protein: CASSESPAGAETQYF

V gene: TRBV7-2
J gene: TRBJ2-3
D gene: TRBD2
clone size: -
CDR3 DNA: TGTGCCAGCAGCCCGGGACTAGCGGCAGGCACAGATACGCAGTATTTT
CDR3 protein: CASSPGLAAGTDTQYF

V gene: TRBV6-5
J gene: TRBJ1-1
D gene: TRBD1
clone size: once
CDR3 DNA: TGTGCCAGCAGTTACCCTGCGGACAGGGGGACTGAAGCTTTCTTT
CDR3 protein: CASSYPADRGTEAFF